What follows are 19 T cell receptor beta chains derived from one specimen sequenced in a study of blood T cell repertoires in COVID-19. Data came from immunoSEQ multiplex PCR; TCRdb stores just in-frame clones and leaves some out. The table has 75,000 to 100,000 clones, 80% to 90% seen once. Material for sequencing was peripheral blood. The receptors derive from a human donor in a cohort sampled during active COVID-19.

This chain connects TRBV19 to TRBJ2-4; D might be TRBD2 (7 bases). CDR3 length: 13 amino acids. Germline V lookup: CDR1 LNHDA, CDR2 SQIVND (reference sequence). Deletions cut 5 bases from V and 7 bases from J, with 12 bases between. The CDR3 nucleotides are TGTGCCAGTAGTGAAAAGGGGGGGAACATTCAGTACTTC. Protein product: CASSEKGGNIQYF.

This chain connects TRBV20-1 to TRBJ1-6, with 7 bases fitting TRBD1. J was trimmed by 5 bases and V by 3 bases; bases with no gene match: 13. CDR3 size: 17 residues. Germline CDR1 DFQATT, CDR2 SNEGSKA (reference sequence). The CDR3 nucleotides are TGCAGTGCTAGTCCGACAGGGAGTCTAAGAAATAATTCACCCCTCCACTTT. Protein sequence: CSASPTGSLRNNSPLHF.

CDR3 amino acids: CASSESGGDRDPPVYEQYF. The CDR3 DNA reads as TGCGCCAGCAGTGAGTCGGGGGGGGACAGGGATCCTCCCGTGTACGAGCAGTACTTC. The rearrangement links TRBV10-1 to TRBJ2-7; TRBD1 agrees at 9 bases. Trimming removed 0 bases from V and 4 bases from J; junction bases left unmatched: 16. Germline V CDR1 and CDR2: WNHNN, SYGVQD (reference sequence). The CDR3 spans 19 residues.

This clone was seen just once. The CDR3 region has the DNA TGTGCCAGCAGCAACTTCAGGGGGCCCTTTAATGAGCAGTTCTTC. Encoded protein: CASSNFRGPFNEQFF. The rearrangement joins TRBV7-3 to TRBJ2-1; 8 bases agree with TRBD1. The germline gives CDR1 SGHTA, CDR2 FQGTGA. Trimming removed 5 bases from V and 7 bases from J; junction bases left unmatched: 10. CDR3 length equals 15 residues.

CDR3 residues: CASSREGYEQYF. The CDR3 DNA reads as TGTGCCAGCAGCAGGGAGGGGTACGAGCAGTACTTC. The J gene is TRBJ2-7, the V gene TRBV6-5, with TRBD2 matching over 7 bases. The CDR3 is 12 residues long. CDR1 and CDR2 from the germline V gene are MNHEY and SVGAGI. J lost 4 bases, V lost 6 bases, and 3 bases had no gene match.

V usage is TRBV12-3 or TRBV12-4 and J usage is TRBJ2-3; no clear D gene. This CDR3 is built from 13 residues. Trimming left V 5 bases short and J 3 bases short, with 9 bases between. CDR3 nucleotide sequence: TGTGCCAGCAGTGGAGTCACGACAGATACGCAGTATTTT. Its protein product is CASSGVTTDTQYF.

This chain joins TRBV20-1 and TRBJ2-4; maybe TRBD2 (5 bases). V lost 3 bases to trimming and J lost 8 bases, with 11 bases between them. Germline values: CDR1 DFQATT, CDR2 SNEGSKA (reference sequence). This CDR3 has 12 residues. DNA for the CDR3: TGCAGTGCTAGTCGGGATTCATACATTCAGTACTTC. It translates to CSASRDSYIQYF.

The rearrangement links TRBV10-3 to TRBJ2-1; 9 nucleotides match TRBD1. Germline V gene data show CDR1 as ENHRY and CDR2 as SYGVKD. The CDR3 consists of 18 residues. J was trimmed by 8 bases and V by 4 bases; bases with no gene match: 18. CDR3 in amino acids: CAISGATRSGTGYHEQFF. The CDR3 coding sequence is TGTGCCATCAGTGGCGCGACAAGATCCGGGACAGGGTACCATGAGCAGTTCTTC.

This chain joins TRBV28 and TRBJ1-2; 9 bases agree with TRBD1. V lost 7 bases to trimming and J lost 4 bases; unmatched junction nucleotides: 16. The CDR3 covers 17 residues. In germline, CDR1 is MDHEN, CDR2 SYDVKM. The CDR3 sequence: CASIRIRGGQGRYGYTF. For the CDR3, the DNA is TGTGCCAGCATCCGAATAAGGGGTGGACAGGGGCGCTATGGCTACACCTTC.

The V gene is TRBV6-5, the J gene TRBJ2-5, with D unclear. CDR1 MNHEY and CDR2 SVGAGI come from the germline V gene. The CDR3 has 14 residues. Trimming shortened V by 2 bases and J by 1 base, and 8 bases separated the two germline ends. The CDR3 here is CASSYSGPQETQYF. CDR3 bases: TGTGCCAGCAGTTACAGTGGCCCCCAAGAGACCCAGTACTTC.

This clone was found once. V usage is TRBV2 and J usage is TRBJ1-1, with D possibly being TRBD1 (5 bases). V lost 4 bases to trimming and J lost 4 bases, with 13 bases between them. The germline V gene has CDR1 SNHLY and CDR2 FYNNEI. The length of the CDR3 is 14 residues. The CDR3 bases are TGTGCCAGCAGTGTTTCGGGGGGTATCACTGAAGCTTTCTTT. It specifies CASSVSGGITEAFF.

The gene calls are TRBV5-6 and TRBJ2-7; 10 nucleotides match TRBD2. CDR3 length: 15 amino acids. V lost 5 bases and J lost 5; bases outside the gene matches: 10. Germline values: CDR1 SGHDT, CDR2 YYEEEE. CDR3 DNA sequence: TGTGCCAGCAGTTTTCCTAGCGGGAGTCACCACGAGCAGTACTTC. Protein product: CASSFPSGSHHEQYF.

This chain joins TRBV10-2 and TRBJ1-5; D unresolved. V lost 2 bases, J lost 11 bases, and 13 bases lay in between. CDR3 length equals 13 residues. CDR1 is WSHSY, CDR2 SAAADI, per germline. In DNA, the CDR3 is TGCGCCAGCAGTGAGCGGTTTCAATCGGCCCAGCATTTT. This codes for CASSERFQSAQHF.

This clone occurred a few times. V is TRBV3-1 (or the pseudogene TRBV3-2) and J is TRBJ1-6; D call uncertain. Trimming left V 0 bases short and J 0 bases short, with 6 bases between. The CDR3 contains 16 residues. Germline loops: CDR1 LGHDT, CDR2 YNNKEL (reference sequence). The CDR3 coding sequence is TGTGCCAGCAGCCAAGAGAGGGTCTCCTATAATTCACCCCTCCACTTT. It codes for CASSQERVSYNSPLHF.

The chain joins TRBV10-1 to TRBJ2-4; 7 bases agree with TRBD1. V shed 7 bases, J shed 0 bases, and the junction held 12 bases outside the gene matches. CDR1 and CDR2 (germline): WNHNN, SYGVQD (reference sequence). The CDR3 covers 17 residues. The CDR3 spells CASTKGTAEAAKNIQYF. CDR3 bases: TGCGCCAGCACCAAAGGGACAGCCGAAGCAGCCAAAAACATTCAGTACTTC.

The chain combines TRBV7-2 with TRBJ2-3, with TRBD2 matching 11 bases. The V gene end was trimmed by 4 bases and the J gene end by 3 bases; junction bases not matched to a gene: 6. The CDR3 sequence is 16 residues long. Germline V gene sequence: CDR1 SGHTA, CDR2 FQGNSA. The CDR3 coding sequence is TGTGCCAGCAGCTCGAGAGGACTAGCGGGTACAGATACGCAGTATTTT. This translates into CASSSRGLAGTDTQYF. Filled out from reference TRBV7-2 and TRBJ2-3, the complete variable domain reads GAGVSQSPSNKVTEKGKDVELRCDPISGHTALYWYRQSLGQGLEFLIYFQGNSAPDKSGLPSDRFSAERTGGSVSTLTIQRTQQEDSAVYLCASSSRGLAGTDTQYFGPGTRLTVL.

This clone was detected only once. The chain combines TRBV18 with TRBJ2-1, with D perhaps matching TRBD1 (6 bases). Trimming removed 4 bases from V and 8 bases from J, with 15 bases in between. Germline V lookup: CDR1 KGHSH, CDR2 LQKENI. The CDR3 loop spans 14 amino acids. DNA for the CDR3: TGTGCCAGCTCACTGGATCGGACAGCTGATGAGCAGTTCTTC. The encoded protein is CASSLDRTADEQFF. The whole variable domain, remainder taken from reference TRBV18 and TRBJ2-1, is NAGVMQNPRHLVRRRGQEARLRCSPMKGHSHVYWYRQLPEEGLKFMVYLQKENIIDESGMPKERFSAEFPKEGPSILRIQQVVRGDSAAYFCASSLDRTADEQFFGPGTRLTVL.

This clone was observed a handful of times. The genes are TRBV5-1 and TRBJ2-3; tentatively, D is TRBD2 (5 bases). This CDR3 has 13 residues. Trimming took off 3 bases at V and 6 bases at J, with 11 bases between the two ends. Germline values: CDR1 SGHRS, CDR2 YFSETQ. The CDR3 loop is CASSYVEGDTQYF. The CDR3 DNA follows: TGCGCCAGCAGCTACGTCGAGGGTGATACGCAGTATTTT.

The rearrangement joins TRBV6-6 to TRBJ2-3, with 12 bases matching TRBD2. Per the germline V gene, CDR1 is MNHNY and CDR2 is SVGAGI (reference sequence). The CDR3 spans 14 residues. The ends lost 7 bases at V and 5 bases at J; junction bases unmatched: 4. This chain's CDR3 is CASTLGLAGDTQYF. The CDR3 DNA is TGTGCCAGCACCCTGGGACTAGCGGGAGATACGCAGTATTTT.